These T cell receptor beta chains were read from a single sample in a study of low-dose radiotherapy and immunotherapy resistance in tumors. A single record per CDR3 protein comes from TCRdb applying MiXCR to the reads. The profile shows tens of thousands of distinct CDR3 sequences, 20% to 30% of them singletons. The specimen was PBMCs, collected after low-dose radiotherapy plus immunotherapy. The receptors originated from a male donor with prostate cancer. CDR3s include the opening cysteine and the closing phenylalanine or tryptophan. Fields, in order: clone size, V gene, D gene, J gene, CDR3 protein, CDR3 DNA. D genes are given only for firm matches. Some rows mark clone size as missing; the rest say once, few, many or name a class of expanded clone.

clone_size: many
v_call: TRBV12-3/TRBV12-4
d_call: -
j_call: TRBJ1-5
cdr3_aa: CASSLVGGQPQHF
cdr3_nt: TGTGCCAGCAGTTTAGTGGGCGGACAGCCCCAGCATTTT

clone_size: many
v_call: TRBV20-1
d_call: -
j_call: TRBJ2-1
cdr3_aa: CSARGGSYNEQFF
cdr3_nt: TGCAGTGCTAGGGGGGGCTCCTACAATGAGCAGTTCTTC

clone_size: many
v_call: TRBV18
d_call: -
j_call: TRBJ1-3
cdr3_aa: CASSRSGSGNTIYF
cdr3_nt: TGTGCCAGCTCACGATCAGGCTCTGGAAACACCATATATTTT

clone_size: many
v_call: TRBV4-1
d_call: -
j_call: TRBJ1-5
cdr3_aa: CASSQVGGRDRNQPQHF
cdr3_nt: TGCGCCAGCAGCCAAGTAGGGGGACGGGACCGCAATCAGCCCCAGCATTTT

clone_size: many
v_call: TRBV5-5
d_call: TRBD2
j_call: TRBJ2-7
cdr3_aa: CASSRGLAQYEQYF
cdr3_nt: TGTGCCAGCAGCAGGGGACTAGCGCAGTACGAGCAGTACTTC

clone_size: many
v_call: TRBV4-1
d_call: TRBD1
j_call: TRBJ2-2
cdr3_aa: CASSRDRNTGELFF
cdr3_nt: TGCGCCAGCAGCCGGGACAGGAACACCGGGGAGCTGTTTTTT

clone_size: many
v_call: TRBV7-6
d_call: TRBD1
j_call: TRBJ2-7
cdr3_aa: CASSATWTGGEDEQYF
cdr3_nt: TGTGCCAGCAGCGCCACTTGGACAGGGGGCGAGGACGAGCAGTACTTC

clone_size: -
v_call: TRBV20-1
d_call: TRBD2
j_call: TRBJ2-7
cdr3_aa: CSASRTSGGLLYEEYF
cdr3_nt: TGCAGTGCTAGTCGGACTAGCGGGGGTCTACTCTACGAGGAGTACTTC

clone_size: many
v_call: TRBV20-1
d_call: -
j_call: TRBJ2-1
cdr3_aa: CSARVGLSTEEQFF
cdr3_nt: TGCAGTGCTAGAGTAGGACTCTCTACGGAAGAGCAGTTCTTC

clone_size: many
v_call: TRBV5-6
d_call: TRBD2
j_call: TRBJ2-1
cdr3_aa: CASSFGLAGGRHADEQFF
cdr3_nt: TGTGCCAGCAGCTTCGGGCTAGCGGGAGGAAGGCATGCGGATGAGCAGTTCTTC

clone_size: many
v_call: TRBV4-2
d_call: TRBD2
j_call: TRBJ2-7
cdr3_aa: CASSHSGGAPYEQYF
cdr3_nt: TGTGCCAGCAGCCACAGCGGGGGGGCCCCCTACGAGCAGTACTTC

clone_size: few
v_call: TRBV29-1
d_call: TRBD2
j_call: TRBJ2-3
cdr3_aa: CSGGLAGFVEDTQYF
cdr3_nt: TGCAGCGGGGGACTAGCGGGATTTGTGGAAGATACGCAGTATTTT

clone_size: many
v_call: TRBV5-1
d_call: -
j_call: TRBJ1-5
cdr3_aa: CASSPGTGVSQPQHF
cdr3_nt: TGCGCCAGCAGCCCTGGTACGGGGGTTAGTCAGCCCCAGCATTTT

clone_size: -
v_call: TRBV7-9
d_call: -
j_call: TRBJ2-7
cdr3_aa: CASSGFYEQYF
cdr3_nt: TGTGCCAGCTCCGGCTTCTACGAGCAGTACTTC

clone_size: -
v_call: TRBV29-1
d_call: TRBD1
j_call: TRBJ2-2
cdr3_aa: CSVRQGAGEPFFF
cdr3_nt: TGCAGCGTCAGACAGGGCGCCGGGGAGCCGTTTTTTTTT

clone_size: many
v_call: TRBV6-2/TRBV6-3
d_call: -
j_call: TRBJ1-1
cdr3_aa: CASSGGRRTEAFF
cdr3_nt: TGTGCCAGCAGTGGGGGCAGAAGGACTGAAGCTTTCTTT